This T cell receptor beta chain was identified during a study of T cell changes during pregnancy in multiple sclerosis. V lost 0 bases and J 6 bases, leaving 13 bases between the germline ends. Germline CDR1 MGHRA, CDR2 YSYEKL. The CDR3 has 15 amino acids. Method: immunoSEQ multiplex PCR; TCRdb's copy keeps in-frame clones and lacks some. The sample has tens of thousands of clones; roughly 94% are singletons. The sample in question was CD4+ T cells from peripheral blood mononuclear cells, obtained after pregnancy. The chain joins TRBV4-1 to TRBJ2-3; D is uncertain. The TCR sequence derives from a female donor with multiple sclerosis, enrolled in a pregnancy study. The DNA for the CDR3 is TGCGCCAGCAGCCAAGATCCTGGGCGACGGGATACGCAGTATTTT. Protein product: CASSQDPGRRDTQYF.